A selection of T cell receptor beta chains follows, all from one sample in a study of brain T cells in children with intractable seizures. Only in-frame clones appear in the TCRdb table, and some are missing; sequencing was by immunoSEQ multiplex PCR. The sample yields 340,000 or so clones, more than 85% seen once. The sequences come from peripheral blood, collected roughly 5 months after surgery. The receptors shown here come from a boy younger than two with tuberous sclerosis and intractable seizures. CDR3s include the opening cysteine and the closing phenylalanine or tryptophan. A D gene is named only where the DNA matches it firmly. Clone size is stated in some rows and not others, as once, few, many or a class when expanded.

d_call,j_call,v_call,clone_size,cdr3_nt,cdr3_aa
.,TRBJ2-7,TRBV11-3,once,TGTGCCAGCAGTCAAACAAATTACGAGCAGTACTTC,CASSQTNYEQYF
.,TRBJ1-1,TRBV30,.,TGTGCCTGGAGCCCATCAGGGGCGGGAGCTTTCTTT,CAWSPSGAGAFF
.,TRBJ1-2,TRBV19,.,TGTGCCAGTACCCCTGGGTACTTCTATGGCTACACCTTC,CASTPGYFYGYTF
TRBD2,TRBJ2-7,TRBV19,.,TGTGCCAGTAGCCAAACTAGCGGGAGTTACGAGCAGTACTTC,CASSQTSGSYEQYF
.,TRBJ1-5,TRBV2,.,TGTGCCAGCAGTGGTCTTCAGGAAGGCAATCAGCCCCAGCATTTT,CASSGLQEGNQPQHF
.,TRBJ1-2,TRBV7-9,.,TGTGCCAGCAGCCCCGAGGTTAGGGAAAACTATGGCTACACCTTC,CASSPEVRENYGYTF
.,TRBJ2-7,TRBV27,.,TGTGCCAGCAGTCGACCGAGCGGCCATAGCTCCTACGAGCAGTACTTC,CASSRPSGHSSYEQYF
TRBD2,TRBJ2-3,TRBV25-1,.,TGTGCCAGCAGTGGGACTAGCGGGGGCGAAGATACGCAGTATTTT,CASSGTSGGEDTQYF
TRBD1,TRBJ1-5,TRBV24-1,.,TGTGCCACCGCAGGGGGTGGCAATCAGCCCCAGCATTTT,CATAGGGNQPQHF
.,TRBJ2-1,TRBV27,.,TGTGCCAGCAGTTTAACGGACAGTCTCGCTATGGATGAGCAGTTCTTC,CASSLTDSLAMDEQFF
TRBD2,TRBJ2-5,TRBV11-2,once,TGTGCCAGCAGCGCGGGACTAGCGAGGGGAGAGACCCAGTACTTC,CASSAGLARGETQYF